Listed below are T cell receptor beta chains from one sample, sequenced in a study of OX40 agonist ivuxolimab in advanced cancers. Measured with immunoSEQ multiplex PCR; TCRdb has only the in-frame clones, and not every one. The sample carries about 41,000 clones, 75% to 85% recorded once. The starting material was CD4+ or CD8+ T cells sorted from blood, obtained in a trial of the OX40 agonist ivuxolimab. These receptors were obtained from an adult with an advanced solid tumor such as melanoma, head and neck, liver or kidney cancer. Both conserved end residues are part of each CDR3. The D gene is left open where the match is weak. Not every row has a clone size; where given, it reads once, few, many or a size class.

J	V	D	size	CDR3	DNA
TRBJ2-1	TRBV19	TRBD1	few	CASSIKQGARNEQFF	TGTGCCAGTAGCATCAAACAGGGGGCGCGCAATGAGCAGTTCTTC
TRBJ2-5	TRBV7-2	NA	NA	CASSTRTTQTQYF	TGTGCCAGCAGTACTCGGACCACCCAGACCCAGTACTTC
TRBJ1-5	TRBV30	NA	NA	CAWSLPRGYGNQPQHF	TGTGCCTGGAGCCTACCGAGGGGGTATGGCAATCAGCCCCAGCATTTT
TRBJ2-6	TRBV25-1	NA	NA	CASSEYVGGPGANVLTF	TGTGCCAGCAGTGAATATGTGGGCGGGCCTGGGGCCAACGTCCTGACTTTC
TRBJ1-2	TRBV7-2	NA	once	CASSFQGDYGYTF	TGTGCCAGCAGCTTCCAGGGTGACTATGGCTACACCTTC
TRBJ2-5	TRBV30	NA	once	CAFTSRGPVGAQYF	TGTGCCTTCACGAGTCGGGGGCCCGTAGGGGCCCAGTACTTC
TRBJ2-5	TRBV29-1	NA	NA	CSVEDPRGFQETQYF	TGCAGCGTTGAAGATCCTAGGGGGTTCCAAGAGACCCAGTACTTC
TRBJ1-2	TRBV7-2	NA	few	CASSLMEQGGGYTF	TGTGCCAGCAGCTTAATGGAACAGGGTGGAGGCTACACCTTC
TRBJ2-5	TRBV7-2	NA	once	CASSPRGEGETQYF	TGTGCCAGCAGTCCCAGGGGGGAGGGAGAGACCCAGTACTTC
TRBJ1-2	TRBV18	NA	NA	CASSPPATGSSYTF	TGTGCCAGCTCCCCCCCCGCGACAGGTTCTAGCTACACCTTC
TRBJ2-1	TRBV7-2	TRBD2	NA	CASSLGSGSSYNEQFF	TGTGCCAGCAGCTTAGGGAGCGGGAGCTCCTACAATGAGCAGTTCTTC
TRBJ2-5	TRBV11-2	TRBD1	NA	CASSLDLDRGETQYF	TGTGCCAGCAGCTTAGATCTGGACAGGGGGGAGACCCAGTACTTC
TRBJ1-1	TRBV7-6	NA	NA	CASSLGQETEAFF	TGTGCCAGCAGCTTAGGGCAGGAGACTGAAGCTTTCTTT
TRBJ2-7	TRBV4-3	NA	NA	CASGRGISYEQYF	TGCGCCAGCGGAAGGGGGATTAGCTACGAGCAGTACTTC
TRBJ2-5	TRBV5-1	NA	NA	CASSEGSETQYF	TGCGCCAGCAGCGAAGGGTCGGAGACCCAGTACTTC
TRBJ1-2	TRBV5-6	NA	NA	CASSLGPFTAHGYTF	TGTGCCAGCAGCTTGGGACCCTTTACAGCTCATGGCTACACCTTC
TRBJ2-7	TRBV7-9	NA	once	CASSPWDLATEQYF	TGTGCCAGCAGCCCCTGGGACCTTGCCACTGAGCAGTACTTC
TRBJ1-2	TRBV6-5	NA	NA	CASQLSGGSFGYTF	TGTGCCAGCCAGCTTTCCGGGGGTTCCTTCGGCTACACCTTC
TRBJ2-6	TRBV6-4	NA	NA	CASSRVPGANVLTF	TGTGCCAGCTCAAGGGTCCCCGGGGCCAACGTCCTGACTTTC
TRBJ1-3	TRBV6-5	NA	NA	CASTPTDSGNTIYF	TGTGCCAGCACCCCGACTGACTCTGGAAACACCATATATTTT
TRBJ2-3	TRBV7-2	NA	NA	CASSRDTVTQYF	TGTGCCAGCAGCAGGGACACCGTTACGCAGTATTTT
TRBJ1-2	TRBV11-2	TRBD1	NA	CASSRGQGAYGYTF	TGTGCCAGCAGCCGCGGACAGGGGGCCTATGGCTACACCTTC
TRBJ2-5	TRBV15	NA	NA	CATSRGRQETQYF	TGTGCCACCAGCAGAGGTCGCCAAGAGACCCAGTACTTC
TRBJ2-3	TRBV5-8	NA	NA	CASSLWSGPTDTQYF	TGTGCCAGCAGCTTGTGGTCGGGACCCACAGATACGCAGTATTTT
TRBJ1-2	TRBV28	TRBD1	NA	CASSTTNSGGGYGYTF	TGTGCCAGCAGTACCACCAACTCAGGGGGCGGCTATGGCTACACCTTC
TRBJ1-2	TRBV7-6	NA	NA	CASSHGRNYGYTF	TGTGCCAGCAGCCACGGACGGAACTATGGCTACACCTTC
TRBJ2-3	TRBV7-9	NA	NA	CASSFALRGHTDTQYF	TGTGCCAGCAGTTTTGCCCTCAGGGGACATACAGATACGCAGTATTTT
TRBJ2-3	TRBV18	NA	NA	CASSPEASVTDTQYF	TGTGCCAGCTCACCCGAGGCTAGCGTGACAGATACGCAGTATTTT
TRBJ1-2	TRBV27	NA	NA	CASSFSGQGYGYTF	TGTGCCAGCAGCTTTTCCGGGCAGGGCTATGGCTACACCTTC
TRBJ1-5	TRBV6-6	NA	NA	CASSFSGGSNQPQHF	TGTGCCAGCAGTTTCTCAGGTGGTAGCAATCAGCCCCAGCATTTT
TRBJ2-1	TRBV9	NA	few	CASSKRTANEQFF	TGTGCCAGCAGCAAGCGGACAGCCAATGAGCAGTTCTTC
TRBJ2-2	TRBV10-3	NA	once	CAISEAQSNTGELFF	TGTGCCATCAGTGAGGCACAGTCGAACACCGGGGAGCTGTTTTTT
TRBJ2-5	TRBV5-4	NA	once	CASSRKLAGETQYF	TGTGCCAGCAGCCGGAAGTTGGCGGGTGAGACCCAGTACTTC
TRBJ1-1	TRBV7-9	TRBD1	few	CASSPYYRTGRGDGEAFF	TGTGCCAGCAGCCCCTATTACCGGACAGGGCGGGGTGATGGTGAAGCTTTCTTT
TRBJ2-1	TRBV11-1	TRBD1	NA	CASSGGQYNEQFF	TGTGCCAGCAGCGGGGGACAGTACAATGAGCAGTTCTTC
TRBJ2-7	TRBV4-3	TRBD1	once	CASSQGRTGGLYEQYF	TGCGCCAGCAGCCAAGGTCGGACAGGGGGATTATACGAGCAGTACTTC
TRBJ1-1	TRBV9	NA	few	CASSPPIRAEAFF	TGTGCCAGCAGCCCGCCGATAAGGGCTGAAGCTTTCTTT
TRBJ2-3	TRBV7-8	NA	NA	CASSSRGPTGVARGGLTDTQYF	TGTGCCAGCAGCTCCCGGGGCCCCACAGGCGTAGCCAGAGGGGGTTTGACAGATACGCAGTATTTT
TRBJ1-3	TRBV4-1	NA	NA	CASSQKMGVEGFANAGNTIYF	TGCGCCAGCAGCCAAAAGATGGGAGTGGAGGGATTCGCTAACGCTGGAAACACCATATATTTT
TRBJ2-3	TRBV5-4	NA	NA	CASSSGGAETRLTQYF	TGTGCCAGCAGCTCGGGGGGCGCTGAGACCCGCCTGACGCAGTATTTT
TRBJ1-5	TRBV7-2	NA	medium-sized	CASSLERGGNQPQHF	TGTGCCAGCAGCTTAGAGCGGGGGGGCAATCAGCCCCAGCATTTT
TRBJ1-1	TRBV6-1	NA	NA	CASSKDSRPSEAFF	TGTGCCAGCAGTAAGGACAGCAGACCGTCTGAAGCTTTCTTT
TRBJ1-2	TRBV11-2	TRBD1	few	CASSFGTGWDGYTF	TGTGCCAGCAGCTTCGGGACAGGATGGGATGGCTACACCTTC
TRBJ2-5	TRBV11-2	NA	NA	CASSPTGAPWYQETQYF	TGTGCCAGCAGCCCAACCGGGGCGCCTTGGTACCAAGAGACCCAGTACTTC
TRBJ1-1	TRBV7-2	NA	NA	CASIQSGLGTEAFF	TGTGCCAGCATTCAGTCAGGGCTTGGGACTGAAGCTTTCTTT
TRBJ2-1	TRBV29-1	TRBD2	NA	CSAETSRGGNEQFF	TGCAGCGCCGAGACATCACGGGGGGGCAATGAGCAGTTCTTC
TRBJ2-3	TRBV7-2	NA	NA	CASSPLADTQYF	TGTGCCAGCAGCCCACTAGCAGATACGCAGTATTTT
TRBJ2-2	TRBV9	TRBD1	NA	CASSVGGQGVTGELFF	TGTGCCAGCAGCGTAGGGGGACAGGGAGTCACCGGGGAGCTGTTTTTT
TRBJ2-5	TRBV28	NA	few	CASSPKGGGRETQYF	TGTGCCAGCAGTCCCAAAGGGGGAGGTAGAGAGACCCAGTACTTC
TRBJ1-1	TRBV19	NA	NA	CASSKQGRSTEAFF	TGTGCCAGTAGTAAACAGGGAAGGAGCACTGAAGCTTTCTTT
TRBJ1-2	TRBV27	NA	NA	CASRIQGKGGYTF	TGTGCCAGTCGGATACAGGGTAAAGGGGGCTACACCTTC